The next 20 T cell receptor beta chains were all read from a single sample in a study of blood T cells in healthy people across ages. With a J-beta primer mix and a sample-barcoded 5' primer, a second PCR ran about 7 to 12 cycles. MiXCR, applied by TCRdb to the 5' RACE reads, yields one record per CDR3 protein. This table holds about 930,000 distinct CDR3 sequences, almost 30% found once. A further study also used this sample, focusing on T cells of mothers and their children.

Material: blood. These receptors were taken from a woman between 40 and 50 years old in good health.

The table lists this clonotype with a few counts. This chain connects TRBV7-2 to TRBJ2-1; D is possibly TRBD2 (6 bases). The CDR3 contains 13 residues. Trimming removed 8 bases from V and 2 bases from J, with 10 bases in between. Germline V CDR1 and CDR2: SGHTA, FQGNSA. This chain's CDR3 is CASQEGTYNEQFF. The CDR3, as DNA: TGTGCCAGCCAGGAGGGGACCTACAATGAGCAGTTCTTC.

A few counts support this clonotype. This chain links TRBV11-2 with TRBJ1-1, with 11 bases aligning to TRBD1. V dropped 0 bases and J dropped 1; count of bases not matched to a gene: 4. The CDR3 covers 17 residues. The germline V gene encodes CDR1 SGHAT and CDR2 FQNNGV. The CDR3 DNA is TGTGCCAGCAGCTTAGACATGGACAGGGGGCCGAACACTGAAGCTTTCTTT. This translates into CASSLDMDRGPNTEAFF.

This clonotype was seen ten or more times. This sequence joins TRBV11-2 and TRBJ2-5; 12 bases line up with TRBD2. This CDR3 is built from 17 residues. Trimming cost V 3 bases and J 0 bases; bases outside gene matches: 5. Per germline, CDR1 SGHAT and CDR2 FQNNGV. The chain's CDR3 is CASSLTSGGAYQETQYF. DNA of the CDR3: TGTGCCAGCAGCTTGACTAGCGGGGGAGCTTACCAAGAGACCCAGTACTTC. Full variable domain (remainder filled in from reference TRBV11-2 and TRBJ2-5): EAGVAQSPRYKIIEKRQSVAFWCNPISGHATLYWYQQILGQGPKLLIQFQNNGVVDDSQLPKDRFSAERLKGVDSTLKIQPAKLEDSAVYLCASSLTSGGAYQETQYFGPGTRLLVL.

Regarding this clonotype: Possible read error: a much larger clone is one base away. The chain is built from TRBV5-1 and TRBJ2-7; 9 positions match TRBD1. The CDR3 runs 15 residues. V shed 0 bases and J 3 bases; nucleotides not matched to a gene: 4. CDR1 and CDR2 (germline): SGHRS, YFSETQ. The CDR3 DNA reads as TGCGCCAGCAGCTTGGAGGGACAGGGCCTCTACGAGCAGTACTTC. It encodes CASSLEGQGLYEQYF. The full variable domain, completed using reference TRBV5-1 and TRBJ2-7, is KAGVTQTPRYLIKTRGQQVTLSCSPISGHRSVSWYQQTPGQGLQFLFEYFSETQRNKGNFPGRFSGRQFSNSRSEMNVSTLELGDSALYLCASSLEGQGLYEQYFGPGTRLTVT.

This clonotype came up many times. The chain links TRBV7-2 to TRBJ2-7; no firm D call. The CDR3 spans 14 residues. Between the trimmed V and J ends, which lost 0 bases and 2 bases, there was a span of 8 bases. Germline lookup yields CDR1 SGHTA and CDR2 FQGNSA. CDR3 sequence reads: CASSLAGITYEQYF. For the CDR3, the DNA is TGTGCCAGCAGCTTAGCTGGCATCACCTACGAGCAGTACTTC.

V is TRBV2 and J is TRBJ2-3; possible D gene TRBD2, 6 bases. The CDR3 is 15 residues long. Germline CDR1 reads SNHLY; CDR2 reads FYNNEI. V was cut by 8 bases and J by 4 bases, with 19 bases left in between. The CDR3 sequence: CASCLVGGEADTQYF. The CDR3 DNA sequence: TGTGCCAGCTGCCTAGTAGGAGGGGAGGCAGATACGCAGTATTTT.

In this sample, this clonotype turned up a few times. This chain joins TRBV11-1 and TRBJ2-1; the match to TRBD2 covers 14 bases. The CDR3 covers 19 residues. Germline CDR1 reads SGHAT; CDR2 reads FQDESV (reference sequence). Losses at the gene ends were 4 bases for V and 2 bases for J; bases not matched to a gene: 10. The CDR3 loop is CASSSRTSGGPSPYNEQFF. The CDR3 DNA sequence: TGTGCCAGCAGCTCAAGGACTAGCGGGGGGCCCTCCCCCTACAATGAGCAGTTCTTC.

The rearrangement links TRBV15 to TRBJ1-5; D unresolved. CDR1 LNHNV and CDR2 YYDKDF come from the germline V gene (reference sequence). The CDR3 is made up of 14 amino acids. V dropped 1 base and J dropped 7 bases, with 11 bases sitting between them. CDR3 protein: CATSRATAGQPQHF. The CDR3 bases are TGTGCCACCAGCAGAGCCACGGCTGGGCAGCCCCAGCATTTT.

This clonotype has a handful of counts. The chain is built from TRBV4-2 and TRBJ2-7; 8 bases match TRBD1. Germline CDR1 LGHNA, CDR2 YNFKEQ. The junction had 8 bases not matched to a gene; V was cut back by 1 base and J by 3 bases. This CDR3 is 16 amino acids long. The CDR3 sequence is CASSQVAGQGFYEQYF. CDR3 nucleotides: TGTGCCAGCAGCCAAGTTGCAGGACAGGGTTTCTACGAGCAGTACTTC.

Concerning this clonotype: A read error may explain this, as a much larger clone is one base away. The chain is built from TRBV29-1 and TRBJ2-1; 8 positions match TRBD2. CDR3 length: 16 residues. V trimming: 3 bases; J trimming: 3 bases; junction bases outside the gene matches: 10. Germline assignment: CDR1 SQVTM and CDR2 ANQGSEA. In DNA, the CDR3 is TGCAGCGTTGAGGGACTAGTGGGTCGGATCTACAATGAGCAGTTCTTC. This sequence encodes CSVEGLVGRIYNEQFF.

The CDR3 loop reads CASSLKGGYNQPQHF. CDR3 nucleotide sequence: TGCGCCAGCAGTCTTAAAGGGGGCTACAATCAGCCCCAGCATTTT. This sequence joins TRBV23-1 and TRBJ1-5, with 7 bases fitting TRBD1. TRBV23-1 is filed as an ORF, its function uncertain. The CDR3 contains 15 residues. V was pared by 4 bases and J by 3 bases, with 6 bases of the junction left unmatched.

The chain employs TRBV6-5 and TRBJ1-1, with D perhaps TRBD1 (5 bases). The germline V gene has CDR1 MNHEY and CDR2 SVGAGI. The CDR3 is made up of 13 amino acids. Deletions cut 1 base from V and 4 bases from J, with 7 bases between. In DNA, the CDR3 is TGTGCCAGCAGTTACTTCCAGGGCACTGAAGCTTTCTTT. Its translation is CASSYFQGTEAFF.

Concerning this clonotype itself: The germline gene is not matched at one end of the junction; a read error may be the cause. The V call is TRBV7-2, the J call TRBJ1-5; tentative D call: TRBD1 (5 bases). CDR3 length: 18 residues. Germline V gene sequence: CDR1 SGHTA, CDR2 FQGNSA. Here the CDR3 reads CASSSSGRPRQPNRPQHF. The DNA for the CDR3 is TGTGCCAGCAGCTCCTCCGGGAGACCAAGACAGCCGAATCGGCCCCAGCATTTT.

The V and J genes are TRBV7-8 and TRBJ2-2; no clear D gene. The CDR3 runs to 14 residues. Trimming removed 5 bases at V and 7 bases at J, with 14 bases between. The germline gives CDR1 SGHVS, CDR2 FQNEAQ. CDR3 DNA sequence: TGTGCCAGCAGCCTAGACGGTGGGATCGGGGAGCTGTTTTTT. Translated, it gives CASSLDGGIGELFF.

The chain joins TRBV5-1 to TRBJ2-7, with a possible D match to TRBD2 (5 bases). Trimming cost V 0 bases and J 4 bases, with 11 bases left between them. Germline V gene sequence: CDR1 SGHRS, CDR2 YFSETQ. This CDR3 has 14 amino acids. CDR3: CASSLVVGGYEQYF. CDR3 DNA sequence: TGCGCCAGCAGCTTGGTGGTCGGAGGTTACGAGCAGTACTTC.

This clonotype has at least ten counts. The CDR3 nucleotides are TGTGCCAGCAGGGCACTAGCGGGGGGGTACAATGAGCAGTTCTTC. This translates into CASRALAGGYNEQFF. The rearrangement uses TRBV12-3 or TRBV12-4 and TRBJ2-1, with 13 bases fitting TRBD2. J was trimmed by 4 bases and V by 6 bases; bases with no gene match: 3. The CDR3 has 15 amino acids.

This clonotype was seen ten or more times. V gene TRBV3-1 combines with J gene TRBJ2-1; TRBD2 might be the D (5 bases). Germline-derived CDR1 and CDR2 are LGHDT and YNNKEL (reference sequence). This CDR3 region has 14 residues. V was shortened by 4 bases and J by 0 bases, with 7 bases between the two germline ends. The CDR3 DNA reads TGTGCCAGCAGCCTCGGGATCTCCTACAATGAGCAGTTCTTC. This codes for CASSLGISYNEQFF.

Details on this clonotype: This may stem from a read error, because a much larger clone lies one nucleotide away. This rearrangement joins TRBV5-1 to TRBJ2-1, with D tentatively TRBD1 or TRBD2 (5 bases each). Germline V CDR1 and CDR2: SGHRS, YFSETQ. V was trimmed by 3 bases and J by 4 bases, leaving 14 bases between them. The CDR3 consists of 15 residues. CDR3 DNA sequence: TGCGCCAGCAGCTGGGACGTTGAGCCTTACAATGAGCAGTTCTTC. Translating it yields CASSWDVEPYNEQFF.

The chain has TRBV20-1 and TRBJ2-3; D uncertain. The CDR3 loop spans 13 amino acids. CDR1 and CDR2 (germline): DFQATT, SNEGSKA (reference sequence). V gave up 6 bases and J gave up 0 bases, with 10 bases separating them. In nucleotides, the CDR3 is TGCAGTGCCGAATTACAGAGCACAGATACGCAGTATTTT. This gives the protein CSAELQSTDTQYF.

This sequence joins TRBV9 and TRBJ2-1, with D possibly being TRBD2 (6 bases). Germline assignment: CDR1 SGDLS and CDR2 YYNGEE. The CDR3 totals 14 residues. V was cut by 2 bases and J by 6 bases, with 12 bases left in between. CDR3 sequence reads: CASSVAGSGNEQFF. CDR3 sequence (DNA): TGTGCCAGCAGCGTCGCGGGGTCTGGCAATGAGCAGTTCTTC.